What follows are 11 T cell receptor beta chains derived from one specimen sequenced in a study of blood T cells in healthy people across ages. The authors ran a second PCR of about 6 to 12 cycles using a sample-barcoded 5' primer and a J-beta primer mix. TCRdb ran MiXCR on the 5' RACE reads and lists one entry per CDR3 protein. The table lists some 900,000 distinct CDR3 sequences, around 48% of them singletons. The sequenced sample consisted of blood. The receptors stem from a man aged 30 to 39 in good health.

The genes are TRBV6-1 and TRBJ2-1, with a possible D match to TRBD1 (5 bases). Germline-derived CDR1 and CDR2 are MNHNS and SASEGT. CDR3 size: 14 residues. Trimming removed 6 bases at V and 5 bases at J, with 14 bases between. The CDR3, as DNA: TGTGCCAGCAGCCTTAACCTCAGGGACAATGAGCAGTTCTTC. Translated: CASSLNLRDNEQFF.

In its sample, this clonotype was seen a few times. The chain recombines TRBV5-1 with TRBJ2-1; 11 bases are shared with TRBD1. V lost 4 bases, J lost 8 bases, and 5 bases stayed unmatched. This CDR3 has 14 residues. The germline V gene has CDR1 SGHRS and CDR2 YFSETQ. The CDR3 nucleotides read TGCGCCAGCAGCCCGGGACAGGGGGGAGATGAGCAGTTCTTC. It translates to CASSPGQGGDEQFF. The full variable domain, with the rest looked up from reference TRBV5-1 and TRBJ2-1, is KAGVTQTPRYLIKTRGQQVTLSCSPISGHRSVSWYQQTPGQGLQFLFEYFSETQRNKGNFPGRFSGRQFSNSRSEMNVSTLELGDSALYLCASSPGQGGDEQFFGPGTRLTVL.

This chain joins TRBV13 and TRBJ2-3, with 8 bases fitting TRBD2. This CDR3 is 15 amino acids long. V lost 5 bases and J lost 6; bases outside the gene matches: 10. Germline values: CDR1 PRHDT, CDR2 FYEKMQ (reference sequence). CDR3 nucleotide sequence: TGTGCCAGCAGCCCGAGCGGGGGAATGCGGGATACGCAGTATTTT. The encoded protein is CASSPSGGMRDTQYF.

V and J are TRBV29-1 and TRBJ2-1; D may correspond to TRBD1 or TRBD2 (6 bases each). Germline CDR1 reads SQVTM; CDR2 reads ANQGSEA. The length of the CDR3 is 13 residues. In DNA form, the CDR3 reads TGCGCCTCGGGGGCCTACGAAAGGAATGAGCAGTTCTTC. Translated, it gives CASGAYERNEQFF.

In this sample, this clonotype turned up once. The junction and the germline gene differ at one end; a read error may be behind it. The V gene is TRBV12-3 or TRBV12-4, the J gene TRBJ2-5, with TRBD2 as a possible D gene (5 bases). The CDR3 has 14 residues. Here the CDR3 reads CAGSRDWRAGTQYF. CDR3 coding DNA: TGTGCCGGCAGTCGAGACTGGCGGGCGGGGACCCAGTACTTC.

The gene calls are TRBV5-1 and TRBJ1-5; possibly TRBD1 for D (5 bases). The V gene's germline CDR1 is SGHRS and CDR2 YFSETQ. This CDR3 region has 15 residues. Trimming removed 4 bases from V and 5 bases from J, with 16 bases in between. The CDR3 here is CASSLGTEAHQPQHF. In DNA, the CDR3 is TGCGCCAGCAGCCTAGGGACCGAAGCCCATCAGCCCCAGCATTTT.

The chain joins TRBV6-2 or TRBV6-3 to TRBJ2-3, with unresolved D. Per the germline V gene, CDR1 is MNHEY and CDR2 is SVGEGT. The CDR3 totals 12 residues. Trimming cost V 2 bases and J 5 bases, with 5 bases left between them. CDR3 in amino acids: CASSYSEDTQYF. The CDR3 bases are TGTGCCAGCAGTTACAGCGAAGATACGCAGTATTTT.

The chain links TRBV7-3 to TRBJ2-1; D is unresolved. The CDR3 is 16 amino acids. Trimming removed 2 bases from V and 0 bases from J, with 11 bases in between. Germline lookup yields CDR1 SGHTA and CDR2 FQGTGA. The CDR3 is CASSLSDRPSYNEQFF. CDR3 DNA sequence: TGTGCCAGCAGCTTATCTGATCGGCCCTCCTACAATGAGCAGTTCTTC.

The chain's CDR3 is CSVREGGDEQFF. CDR3 sequence (DNA): TGCAGCGTCCGGGAGGGTGGCGATGAGCAGTTCTTC. The V call is TRBV29-1, the J call TRBJ2-1; 8 nucleotides align to TRBD2. Germline V lookup: CDR1 SQVTM, CDR2 ANQGSEA. CDR3 length: 12 amino acids. J lost 8 bases, V lost 6 bases, and 6 bases had no gene match.

The V gene is TRBV25-1, the J gene TRBJ2-7, with D maybe TRBD1 (5 bases). The germline V gene encodes CDR1 MGHDK and CDR2 SYGVNS. This CDR3 is built from 13 residues. With 3 bases removed from V and 2 bases from J, the gap between germline ends came to 8 bases. This CDR3 is CASSDGAAYEQYF. The CDR3 region has the DNA TGTGCCAGCAGTGATGGGGCTGCCTACGAGCAGTACTTC.

The chain combines TRBV6-5 with TRBJ2-1; possibly TRBD1 for D (6 bases). Germline V gene sequence: CDR1 MNHEY, CDR2 SVGAGI. The CDR3 sequence is 13 residues long. V lost 6 bases and J lost 9, with 15 bases in between. CDR3 residues: CASRFTGMGEQFF. CDR3 bases: TGTGCCAGCAGGTTTACAGGGATGGGTGAGCAGTTCTTC.